This is a list of T cell receptor beta chains from one sample in a study of OX40 agonist ivuxolimab in advanced cancers. Generated by immunoSEQ multiplex PCR, the TCRdb table keeps only in-frame clones and is missing some. The sample has about 93,000 clones, 94% seen once; the top ten hold roughly 2.6%. The starting material was CD4+ or CD8+ T cells sorted from blood, obtained in a trial of the OX40 agonist ivuxolimab. These receptors were collected from an adult with an advanced solid tumor such as melanoma, head and neck, liver or kidney cancer. Both conserved end residues are part of each CDR3. Fields, in order: V gene, J gene, clone size, D gene, CDR3 length, CDR3 protein, CDR3 DNA. The D gene is left open where the match is weak. Size is omitted from some rows. Given values are once, few, many or a class for expanded clones.

V gene: TRBV6-5
J gene: TRBJ2-2
clone size: NA
D gene: NA
CDR3 length: 13
CDR3 protein: CASSYGVTGELFF
CDR3 DNA: TGTGCCAGCAGTTACGGTGTCACCGGGGAGCTGTTTTTT

V gene: TRBV19
J gene: TRBJ1-2
clone size: NA
D gene: TRBD1
CDR3 length: 12
CDR3 protein: CASSIGQGAYTF
CDR3 DNA: TGTGCCAGTAGTATCGGACAGGGAGCCTACACCTTC

V gene: TRBV11-2
J gene: TRBJ1-3
clone size: NA
D gene: NA
CDR3 length: 14
CDR3 protein: CASSLEATGNTIYF
CDR3 DNA: TGTGCCAGCAGCTTAGAAGCCACTGGAAACACCATATATTTT

V gene: TRBV11-2
J gene: TRBJ2-7
clone size: NA
D gene: TRBD2
CDR3 length: 13
CDR3 protein: CASSLGTSGEQYF
CDR3 DNA: TGTGCCAGCAGCCTCGGGACTAGCGGCGAGCAGTACTTC

V gene: TRBV7-9
J gene: TRBJ2-5
clone size: NA
D gene: TRBD1
CDR3 length: 15
CDR3 protein: CASSAPGQRSETQYF
CDR3 DNA: TGTGCCAGCAGCGCTCCGGGACAGAGATCCGAGACCCAGTACTTC

V gene: TRBV13
J gene: TRBJ2-3
clone size: NA
D gene: NA
CDR3 length: 15
CDR3 protein: CASSIRGWSTDTQYF
CDR3 DNA: TGTGCCAGCAGCATCCGGGGGTGGAGCACAGATACGCAGTATTTT

V gene: TRBV30
J gene: TRBJ1-2
clone size: NA
D gene: NA
CDR3 length: 16
CDR3 protein: CAREGHLTGANYGYTF
CDR3 DNA: TGTGCCCGAGAGGGACATTTAACGGGAGCTAACTATGGCTACACCTTC

V gene: TRBV4-1
J gene: TRBJ2-5
clone size: NA
D gene: TRBD2
CDR3 length: 16
CDR3 protein: CASSQDQGSGGETQYF
CDR3 DNA: TGCGCCAGCAGCCAAGATCAAGGGAGCGGGGGAGAGACCCAGTACTTC

V gene: TRBV19
J gene: TRBJ1-5
clone size: NA
D gene: NA
CDR3 length: 12
CDR3 protein: CASSIGNQPQHF
CDR3 DNA: TGTGCCAGTAGTATAGGGAATCAGCCCCAGCATTTT

V gene: TRBV9
J gene: TRBJ2-1
clone size: NA
D gene: NA
CDR3 length: 12
CDR3 protein: CASSVVEYEQFF
CDR3 DNA: TGTGCCAGCAGCGTAGTCGAATATGAGCAGTTCTTC

V gene: TRBV27
J gene: TRBJ2-7
clone size: NA
D gene: NA
CDR3 length: 13
CDR3 protein: CASSLGAGREQYF
CDR3 DNA: TGTGCCAGCAGTTTAGGGGCCGGTCGGGAGCAGTACTTC

V gene: TRBV27
J gene: TRBJ2-2
clone size: NA
D gene: NA
CDR3 length: 12
CDR3 protein: CASSIGGRELFF
CDR3 DNA: TGTGCCAGCAGTATCGGAGGCCGGGAGCTGTTTTTT

V gene: TRBV6-1
J gene: TRBJ1-2
clone size: NA
D gene: TRBD1
CDR3 length: 15
CDR3 protein: CASSASRGSGYGYTF
CDR3 DNA: TGTGCCAGCAGCGCCTCCAGGGGGTCGGGCTATGGCTACACCTTC

V gene: TRBV29-1
J gene: TRBJ2-7
clone size: once
D gene: NA
CDR3 length: 14
CDR3 protein: CSVEVGQPLREQYF
CDR3 DNA: TGCAGCGTTGAAGTTGGGCAGCCTCTTAGGGAGCAGTACTTC

V gene: TRBV6-6
J gene: TRBJ1-2
clone size: NA
D gene: NA
CDR3 length: 11
CDR3 protein: CASLGGYGYTF
CDR3 DNA: TGTGCCAGCTTAGGAGGCTATGGCTACACCTTC

V gene: TRBV5-4
J gene: TRBJ2-3
clone size: NA
D gene: TRBD1
CDR3 length: 17
CDR3 protein: CASSLGQGSVLTDTQYF
CDR3 DNA: TGTGCCAGCAGCCTGGGACAGGGGAGCGTCTTAACAGATACGCAGTATTTT

V gene: TRBV27
J gene: TRBJ2-4
clone size: NA
D gene: NA
CDR3 length: 15
CDR3 protein: CASSSLSFASHIQYF
CDR3 DNA: TGTGCCAGCAGCTCTCTCAGCTTTGCTTCGCACATTCAGTACTTC

V gene: TRBV6-1
J gene: TRBJ1-6
clone size: NA
D gene: NA
CDR3 length: 16
CDR3 protein: CASSEAYLTSNSPLHF
CDR3 DNA: TGTGCCAGCAGTGAAGCATATCTGACTTCGAATTCACCCCTCCACTTT

V gene: TRBV4-3
J gene: TRBJ2-1
clone size: NA
D gene: NA
CDR3 length: 15
CDR3 protein: CASSQARGSYNEQFF
CDR3 DNA: TGCGCCAGCAGCCAAGCGCGGGGATCCTACAATGAGCAGTTCTTC

V gene: TRBV6-1
J gene: TRBJ1-2
clone size: NA
D gene: NA
CDR3 length: 14
CDR3 protein: CASSGGLYPDGYTF
CDR3 DNA: TGTGCCAGCAGTGGCGGACTTTACCCCGATGGCTACACCTTC

V gene: TRBV19
J gene: TRBJ1-3
clone size: NA
D gene: NA
CDR3 length: 15
CDR3 protein: CASSIAGFSGNTIYF
CDR3 DNA: TGTGCCAGTAGTATCGCAGGGTTCTCTGGAAACACCATATATTTT

V gene: TRBV28
J gene: TRBJ2-2
clone size: NA
D gene: TRBD1
CDR3 length: 16
CDR3 protein: CASRLPGQGYTGELFF
CDR3 DNA: TGTGCCAGCAGACTACCGGGACAGGGGTACACCGGGGAGCTGTTTTTT

V gene: TRBV27
J gene: TRBJ2-2
clone size: few
D gene: TRBD2
CDR3 length: 16
CDR3 protein: CASSPRTSGYTGELFF
CDR3 DNA: TGTGCCAGCAGTCCCCGGACTAGCGGTTACACCGGGGAGCTGTTTTTT

V gene: TRBV6-5
J gene: TRBJ2-5
clone size: NA
D gene: NA
CDR3 length: 13
CDR3 protein: CASRAGVQETQYF
CDR3 DNA: TGTGCCAGCAGGGCCGGGGTCCAAGAGACCCAGTACTTC